This TCR beta chain originates from a study of T cells in localized non-small cell lung cancer. Germline CDR1 reads MNHEY; CDR2 reads SVGAGI. CDR3 length: 16 amino acids. After removal of 4 bases from V and 1 base from J, the junction contained 9 bases not matched to a gene. TCRdb's table, derived via immunoSEQ multiplex PCR, lists solely in-frame clones and lacks some. The profile shows some 30,000 clones, nearly 80% of them singletons. This clone was seen more than once but under ten times. The sequence was collected from a male donor at least 60 years old with stage II squamous cell lung carcinoma. The chain couples TRBV6-5 to TRBJ2-5, with 7 nucleotides matching TRBD2. The material sequenced was peripheral blood, taken before any cancer treatment. The CDR3 DNA reads TGTGCCAGCAGTTTGTCTAGCGGACTCACCCAAGAGACCCAGTACTTC. Its protein is CASSLSSGLTQETQYF.